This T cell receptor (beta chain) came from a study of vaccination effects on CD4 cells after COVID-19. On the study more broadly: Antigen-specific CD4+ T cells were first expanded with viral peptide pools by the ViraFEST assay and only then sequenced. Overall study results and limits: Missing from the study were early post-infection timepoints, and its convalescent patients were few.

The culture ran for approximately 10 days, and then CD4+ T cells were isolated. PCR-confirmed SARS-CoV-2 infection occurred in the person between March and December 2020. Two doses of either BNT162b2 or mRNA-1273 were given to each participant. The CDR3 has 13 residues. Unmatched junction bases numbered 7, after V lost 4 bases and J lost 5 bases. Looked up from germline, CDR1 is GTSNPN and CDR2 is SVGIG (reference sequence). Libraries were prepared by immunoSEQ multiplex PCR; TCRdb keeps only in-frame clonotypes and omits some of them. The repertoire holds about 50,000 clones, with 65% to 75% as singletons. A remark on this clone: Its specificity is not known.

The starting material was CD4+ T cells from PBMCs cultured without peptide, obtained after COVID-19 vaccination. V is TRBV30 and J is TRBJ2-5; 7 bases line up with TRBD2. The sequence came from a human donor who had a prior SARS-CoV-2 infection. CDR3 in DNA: TGTGCCTGGACAGGTGGAGCGGGGGAGACCCAGTACTTC. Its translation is CAWTGGAGETQYF.